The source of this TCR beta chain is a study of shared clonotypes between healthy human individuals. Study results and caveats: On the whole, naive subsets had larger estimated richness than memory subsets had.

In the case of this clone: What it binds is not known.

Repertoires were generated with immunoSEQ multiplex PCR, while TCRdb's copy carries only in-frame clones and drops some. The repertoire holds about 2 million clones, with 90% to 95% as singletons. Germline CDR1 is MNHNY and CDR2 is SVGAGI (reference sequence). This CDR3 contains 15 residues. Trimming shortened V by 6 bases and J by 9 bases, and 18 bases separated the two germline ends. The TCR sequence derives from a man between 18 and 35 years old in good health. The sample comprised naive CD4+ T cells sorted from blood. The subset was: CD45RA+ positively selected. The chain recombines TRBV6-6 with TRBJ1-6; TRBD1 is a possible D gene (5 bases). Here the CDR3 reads CASSRSGTGGSPLHF. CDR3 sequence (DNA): TGTGCCAGCAGCCGCTCCGGGACCGGGGGTTCACCCCTCCACTTT.